This T cell receptor (beta chain) stems from a study of blood T cell repertoires in COVID-19. The overall study: The United States, Italy and Spain provided the acute and convalescent COVID-19 samples.

Authors' processing steps: By means of reference gene primer amplification, nucleated cell counts were estimated. TCRdb keeps only in-frame clones here, not all; method: immunoSEQ multiplex PCR. V and J calls and clone size are copied from that table; D and trimming were computed from the DNA. Here the sample spans more than 150,000 clones, about 87% being singletons. V was cut by 3 bases and J by 9 bases, with 15 bases left in between. CDR1 is MNHNS, CDR2 SASEGT, per germline. The CDR3 spans 15 residues. The source of this sequence is a man in his forties with active or convalescent COVID-19. Input material: peripheral blood. The V call is TRBV6-1, the J call TRBJ1-6; no clear D. This CDR3 reads CASSDHAGKGSPLHF. In DNA form, the CDR3 reads TGTGCCAGCAGTGACCACGCGGGGAAAGGTTCACCCCTCCACTTT.